The sequence of this T cell receptor (beta chain) was determined in a study of cytomegalovirus exposure and HLA in healthy donors. Overall study findings and caveats: Later analysis associated a missense DCLRE1C variant with TCR beta V- and J-gene trimming. Prior analysis indicated that the majority of TCR beta V segments exhibited productivity approximately 87% or approximately 30% of the time.

60 Vbeta and 13 Jbeta primers were used in PCR. Measured with immunoSEQ multiplex PCR; TCRdb has only the in-frame clones, and not every one. This sample's table has some 150,000 clones. CDR3 length: 15 amino acids. With V trimmed by 11 bases and J by 1 base, 11 bases remained unmatched. Germline CDR1 reads LNHNV; CDR2 reads YYDKDF (reference sequence). About this clone: Its antigen is currently unknown.

This rearrangement joins TRBV15 to TRBJ1-2, with 9 nucleotides matching TRBD1. The material sequenced was PBMCs. This receptor was taken from a man aged 35 to 55 in good health and CMV-seronegative. CDR3 in DNA: TGTGCCCCCTTTAGGACAGGGGCTTATAACTATGGCTACACCTTC. It encodes CAPFRTGAYNYGYTF.